Listed here are 26 T cell receptor beta chains from one sample, sequenced in a study of cytomegalovirus exposure and HLA in healthy donors. Use of 60 Vbeta and 13 Jbeta primers characterized the PCR. The protocol was immunoSEQ multiplex PCR, while the TCRdb copy is restricted to in-frame clones and leaves out a portion. Among 90,000 to 120,000 clones listed, 60% to 75% were seen once. Material for sequencing was PBMCs. The source of these receptors is a young man in good health and CMV-seronegative.

Only one count was recorded for this clone. V and J are TRBV5-1 and TRBJ2-3, with D tentatively TRBD2 (6 bases). Germline V CDR1 and CDR2: SGHRS, YFSETQ. This CDR3 is 17 amino acids long. Trimming shortened V by 0 bases and J by 1 base, and 15 bases separated the two germline ends. CDR3 DNA: TGCGCCAGCAGCTTGGAGCCTAGCGTTGGCCGCACAGATACGCAGTATTTT. Translating it yields CASSLEPSVGRTDTQYF.

The CDR3 DNA is TGTGCCTGGACAGGGACAGATACGCAGTATTTT. This sequence encodes CAWTGTDTQYF. The J gene is TRBJ2-3, the V gene TRBV30, with TRBD1 as a possible D gene (5 bases). CDR1 and CDR2 from the germline V gene are GTSNPN and SVGIG (reference sequence). Between the trimmed V and J ends, which lost 4 bases and 3 bases, there was a span of 5 bases. This CDR3 has 11 residues. The complete variable domain, with remaining parts taken from reference TRBV30 and TRBJ2-3, reads SQTIHQWPATLVQPVGSPLSLECTVEGTSNPNLYWYRQAAGRGLQLLFYSVGIGQISSEVPQNLSASRPQDRQFILSSKKLLLSDSGFYLCAWTGTDTQYFGPGTRLTVL.

This clone occurred a few times. This chain links TRBV15 with TRBJ2-1, with D maybe TRBD2 (5 bases). Germline loops: CDR1 LNHNV, CDR2 YYDKDF (reference sequence). V was shortened by 0 bases and J by 3 bases, with 12 bases between the two germline ends. The CDR3 consists of 16 residues. As DNA, the CDR3 is TGTGCCACCAGCAGAGATCCCGGACTGTTCTACAATGAGCAGTTCTTC. Translated, it gives CATSRDPGLFYNEQFF.

The CDR3 protein is CSVDDTDGETQYF. The CDR3 DNA sequence: TGCAGCGTTGATGACACCGACGGAGAGACCCAGTACTTC. The V and J genes are TRBV29-1 and TRBJ2-5; D is uncertain. Trimming cost V 3 bases and J 4 bases, with 12 bases left between them. The CDR3 extends over 13 amino acids. Looked up from germline, CDR1 is SQVTM and CDR2 is ANQGSEA.

The rearrangement links TRBV19 to TRBJ2-2, with D possibly TRBD1 on 6 matching bases. V was trimmed by 10 bases and J by 8 bases, leaving 14 bases between them. In germline, CDR1 is LNHDA, CDR2 SQIVND (reference sequence). The CDR3 consists of 12 residues. Here the CDR3 reads CATHQGTGELFF. The CDR3, as DNA: TGTGCCACACACCAGGGGACGGGGGAGCTGTTTTTT.

This chain joins TRBV6-5 and TRBJ2-7, with D possibly matching TRBD1 (5 bases). Germline CDR1 and CDR2: MNHEY and SVGAGI. The germline V and J ends were trimmed by 7 bases and 2 bases, with 18 bases remaining between them. The CDR3 is 15 residues long. DNA for the CDR3: TGTGCCAGCACCCCCGACAGATTAGTAACCTACGAGCAGTACTTC. Translation gives CASTPDRLVTYEQYF.

The J gene is TRBJ2-5, the V gene TRBV27; TRBD2 matches 8 bases. The better agreement between TRBJ2-7 and the DNA end casts doubt on the J call. This CDR3 is built from 13 residues. Germline CDR1 MNHEY, CDR2 SMNVEV (reference sequence). The CDR3 spells CASRRGLDYEQYF. In DNA form, the CDR3 reads TGTGCCAGCCGAAGGGGACTAGACTACGAGCAGTACTTC.

This rearrangement joins TRBV5-1 to TRBJ2-3; D possibly corresponds to TRBD2 (5 bases). With 5 bases removed from V and 6 bases from J, the gap between germline ends came to 13 bases. The CDR3 runs to 13 residues. The V gene's germline CDR1 is SGHRS and CDR2 YFSETQ. The CDR3 protein is CASSQASGDTQYF. As DNA, the CDR3 is TGCGCCAGCAGTCAAGCTTCGGGGGATACGCAGTATTTT.

The chain couples TRBV6-6 to TRBJ2-3, with 8 nucleotides matching TRBD2. Germline CDR1 reads MNHNY; CDR2 reads SVGAGI (reference sequence). The CDR3 spans 16 residues. The trim removed 6 bases at V and 4 bases at J, leaving 12 bases unmatched. The CDR3 loop reads CASSLRQSGSADTQYF. The CDR3 nucleotides are TGTGCCAGCAGCCTTAGACAGAGCGGGAGCGCAGATACGCAGTATTTT.

By share, this clone counts as medium-sized (0.01 to 0.1%). This chain joins TRBV10-2 and TRBJ2-7; 11 nucleotides align to TRBD1. Trimming cost V 3 bases and J 5 bases; bases outside gene matches: 3. The CDR3 spans 14 residues. The germline gives CDR1 WSHSY, CDR2 SAAADI. This CDR3 is CASSDGTGGHEQYF. In nucleotides, the CDR3 is TGCGCCAGCAGTGATGGGACAGGGGGGCACGAGCAGTACTTC.

The gene calls are TRBV19 and TRBJ2-1, with D unclear. This CDR3 is 14 amino acids long. Germline loops: CDR1 LNHDA, CDR2 SQIVND (reference sequence). Trimming stripped 6 bases from V and 4 bases from J, with 13 bases between. Here the CDR3 DNA reads TGTGCCAGTAGCCCCTCAGGAACATACAATGAGCAGTTCTTC. This gives the protein CASSPSGTYNEQFF.

As to this clone: Other nucleotide sequences in the sample specify the same CDR3. This chain uses TRBV19 with TRBJ2-5, with 10 bases matching TRBD2. The DNA end favors TRBJ2-7, so the J call may be wrong. The CDR3 is made up of 14 amino acids. In germline, CDR1 is LNHDA, CDR2 SQIVND (reference sequence). CDR3 sequence reads: CASSIPGLAYEQYF. The CDR3 nucleotides read TGTGCCAGTAGTATTCCGGGACTAGCGTACGAGCAGTACTTC.

The CDR3 DNA reads TGTGCCAGCAGCGTCCCCCGGGACAGGGGTGTTGAGCAGTTCTTC. The encoded protein is CASSVPRDRGVEQFF. The V call is TRBV5-4, the J call TRBJ2-1; TRBD1 matches at 10 bases. CDR1 is SGHNT, CDR2 YYREEE, per germline (reference sequence). J was trimmed by 9 bases and V by 4 bases; bases with no gene match: 10. The CDR3 totals 15 residues.

The chain couples TRBV4-2 to TRBJ1-1; 7 nucleotides line up with TRBD1. CDR3 size: 15 residues. The J segment lost 7 bases and the V segment lost 1 base, leaving 9 bases of the junction unmatched. CDR1 is LGHNA, CDR2 YNFKEQ, per germline. This CDR3 is CASSQVPRDRVEAFF. CDR3 in DNA: TGTGCCAGCAGCCAAGTCCCTCGAGACAGGGTTGAAGCTTTCTTT.

This clone was picked up one time. The chain couples TRBV7-2 to TRBJ2-2; possible D gene TRBD1, 6 bases. The CDR3 loop spans 14 amino acids. The V end was cut by 4 bases, the J end by 1 base, with 7 bases between. Looked up from germline, CDR1 is SGHTA and CDR2 is FQGNSA. The CDR3 bases are TGTGCCAGCAGCTCGGGACAGAACACCGGGGAGCTGTTTTTT. Amino acid sequence: CASSSGQNTGELFF.

The chain employs TRBV9 and TRBJ2-7; tentatively, D is TRBD2 (6 bases). The germline V gene encodes CDR1 SGDLS and CDR2 YYNGEE. CDR3 size: 13 residues. The ends were cut back, 2 bases at V and 5 bases at J, with 11 bases in the middle. The CDR3 loop is CASSVDSGDEQYF. CDR3 nucleotide sequence: TGTGCCAGCAGCGTGGACTCGGGAGACGAGCAGTACTTC.

This clone has more than one count but fewer than ten. The V call is TRBV5-5, the J call TRBJ2-1; 10 nucleotides align to TRBD1. Germline trimming cut 7 bases from V and 7 bases from J; bases unmatched to any gene: 11. The germline gives CDR1 SGHKS, CDR2 YYEKEE (reference sequence). CDR3 size: 15 residues. The CDR3 loop is CASAVTGGGRNEQFF. The CDR3 region has the DNA TGTGCCAGCGCCGTGACAGGGGGCGGGAGGAATGAGCAGTTCTTC.

V gene TRBV7-8 combines with J gene TRBJ1-4, with D possibly being TRBD1 (5 bases). Between the trimmed V and J ends, which lost 3 bases and 6 bases, there was a span of 14 bases. The CDR3 runs 15 residues. Germline CDR1 is SGHVS and CDR2 is FQNEAQ. The CDR3 region has the DNA TGTGCCAGCAGCTTTCTAACGGGGGTGCATGAAAAACTGTTTTTT. Translated: CASSFLTGVHEKLFF.

This sequence joins TRBV2 and TRBJ2-2; D might be TRBD2 (6 bases). This CDR3 has 16 residues. Trimming left V 6 bases short and J 2 bases short, with 16 bases between. Germline CDR1 SNHLY, CDR2 FYNNEI. CDR3 region: CASRSLSGTNTGELFF. DNA for the CDR3: TGTGCCAGCAGGAGCCTGTCCGGGACTAACACCGGGGAGCTGTTTTTT.

The rearrangement joins TRBV9 to TRBJ1-2; tentative D call: TRBD1 (5 bases). The germline V and J ends were trimmed by 0 bases and 7 bases, with 13 bases remaining between them. The CDR3 sequence is 14 residues long. The germline V gene has CDR1 SGDLS and CDR2 YYNGEE. Here the CDR3 reads CASSVGGTGGGYTF. The CDR3 nucleotides are TGTGCCAGCAGCGTAGGAGGGACGGGGGGTGGCTACACCTTC.

This clone was found a few times. This chain links TRBV5-1 with TRBJ1-1, with TRBD1 identical over 9 bases. The V and J ends lost 1 base and 4 bases, in that order; junction bases with no gene match: 5. The CDR3 runs to 15 residues. The germline V gene has CDR1 SGHRS and CDR2 YFSETQ. CDR3: CASSLITGGVTEAFF. The CDR3 DNA follows: TGCGCCAGCAGCTTGATCACAGGGGGCGTCACTGAAGCTTTCTTT. Complete variable domain (other parts from reference TRBV5-1 and TRBJ1-1): KAGVTQTPRYLIKTRGQQVTLSCSPISGHRSVSWYQQTPGQGLQFLFEYFSETQRNKGNFPGRFSGRQFSNSRSEMNVSTLELGDSALYLCASSLITGGVTEAFFGQGTRLTVV.

This chain links TRBV27 with TRBJ1-6; no clear D gene. V was pared by 6 bases and J by 0 bases, with 12 bases between. The germline V gene has CDR1 MNHEY and CDR2 SMNVEV (reference sequence). The CDR3 consists of 16 residues. The CDR3 coding sequence is TGTGCCAGCAGACCTACAGAGAGCTCCTATAATTCACCCCTCCACTTT. This codes for CASRPTESSYNSPLHF.

This rearrangement joins TRBV7-2 to TRBJ2-7; the D gene is possibly TRBD2 (5 bases). The length of the CDR3 is 14 residues. Germline CDR1 reads SGHTA; CDR2 reads FQGNSA. V shed 1 base and J shed 1 base, with 8 bases lying between them. The CDR3 DNA sequence: TGTGCCAGCAGCTTAGGGCCGGGGTCCTACGAGCAGTACTTC. Residues: CASSLGPGSYEQYF.

J is TRBJ2-5 and V is TRBV5-1; 10 positions match TRBD1. The J segment lost 5 bases and the V segment lost 6 bases, leaving 7 bases of the junction unmatched. The length of the CDR3 is 14 residues. CDR1 is SGHRS and CDR2 is YFSETQ in the germline V gene. CDR3: CASTLGTGEETQYF. CDR3 DNA: TGCGCCAGCACCCTCGGGACAGGGGAGGAGACCCAGTACTTC.

This chain joins TRBV29-1 and TRBJ2-7, with 8 bases matching TRBD1. V was clipped by 3 bases and J by 2 bases; unmatched bases: 6. There are 14 residues in the CDR3. Germline V gene data show CDR1 as SQVTM and CDR2 as ANQGSEA. The CDR3 spells CSVDQDRAPYEQYF. In nucleotides, the CDR3 is TGCAGCGTTGACCAGGACAGGGCCCCCTACGAGCAGTACTTC.

This clone was observed a few times. The J gene is TRBJ1-5, the V gene TRBV29-1; weak D call: TRBD1 (6 bases). V lost 4 bases to trimming and J lost 4 bases, with 14 bases between them. Germline V CDR1 and CDR2: SQVTM, ANQGSEA. The CDR3 has 14 amino acids. CDR3 sequence reads: CSVGVGTPNQPQHF. The DNA for the CDR3 is TGCAGCGTTGGTGTCGGGACACCAAATCAGCCCCAGCATTTT.